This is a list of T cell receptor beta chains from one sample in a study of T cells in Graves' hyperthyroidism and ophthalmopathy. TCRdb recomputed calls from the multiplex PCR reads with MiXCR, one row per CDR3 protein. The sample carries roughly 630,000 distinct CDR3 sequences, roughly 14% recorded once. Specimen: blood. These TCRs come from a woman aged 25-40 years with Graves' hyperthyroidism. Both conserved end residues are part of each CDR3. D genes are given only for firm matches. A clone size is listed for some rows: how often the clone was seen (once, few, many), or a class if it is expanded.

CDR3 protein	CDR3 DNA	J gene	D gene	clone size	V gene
CASSSITGELFF	TGTGCCAGCAGTTCGATCACCGGGGAGCTGTTTTTT	TRBJ2-2	-	-	TRBV12-3/TRBV12-4
CASSGLSQNGISTDTQYF	TGTGCCAGCAGTGGCCTTAGTCAAAATGGAATTAGCACAGATACGCAGTATTTT	TRBJ2-3	-	many	TRBV6-1
CASSISTGRGQSYEQYF	TGTGCCAGTAGTATATCGACTGGACGGGGACAGTCCTACGAGCAGTACTTC	TRBJ2-7	TRBD1	few	TRBV19
CSAKGTSAYNEQFF	TGCAGTGCTAAAGGGACTAGCGCTTACAATGAGCAGTTCTTC	TRBJ2-1	TRBD2	many	TRBV20-1
CSVPSRGTSVTYEQYF	TGCAGTGTCCCCTCCCGTGGGACTAGCGTAACCTACGAGCAGTACTTC	TRBJ2-7	TRBD2	few	TRBV20-1
CASSRRLAGEGNEQFF	TGTGCCAGTAGTAGGCGACTAGCGGGAGAAGGCAATGAGCAGTTCTTC	TRBJ2-1	TRBD2	-	TRBV19
CASSQLAGVSPYEQYF	TGTGCCAGCAGTCAACTAGCGGGAGTCTCTCCTTACGAGCAGTACTTC	TRBJ2-7	TRBD2	many	TRBV27
CASSLTGGSHNEQFF	TGTGCCAGCAGTCTCACAGGGGGGTCTCACAATGAGCAGTTCTTC	TRBJ2-1	TRBD1	-	TRBV6-4
CSLGGGNAGELFF	TGCAGCCTAGGCGGGGGTAATGCCGGGGAGCTGTTTTTT	TRBJ2-2	TRBD2	-	TRBV20-1
CASTEPGQGIYEQFF	TGTGCCAGTACCGAACCGGGACAGGGGATTTATGAGCAGTTCTTC	TRBJ2-1	TRBD1	few	TRBV19
CASSPGPTGEQFF	TGTGCCAGCAGTCCTGGGCCGACGGGTGAGCAGTTCTTC	TRBJ2-1	-	-	TRBV27
CSVEFTGAGTEAFF	TGCAGCGTTGAATTCACAGGTGCCGGCACTGAAGCTTTCTTT	TRBJ1-1	-	-	TRBV29-1
CASSLGPRDEQYF	TGTGCCAGCAGCTTGGGACCGCGGGACGAGCAGTACTTC	TRBJ2-7	-	-	TRBV7-2
CSAPVNSDTEAFF	TGCAGTGCTCCCGTAAATTCGGACACTGAAGCTTTCTTT	TRBJ1-1	-	many	TRBV20-1
CAWSLLGNTIYF	TGTGCCTGGAGCTTGTTGGGAAACACCATATATTTT	TRBJ1-3	-	many	TRBV30
CASSQRWGGVAGKNEQFF	TGTGCCAGCAGCCAAAGATGGGGGGGTGTGGCGGGAAAGAATGAGCAGTTCTTC	TRBJ2-1	TRBD2	few	TRBV14
CASSPAGYYGYTF	TGTGCCAGCAGCCCCGCAGGGTACTATGGCTACACCTTC	TRBJ1-2	-	many	TRBV5-4
CASGSIAGYEQYF	TGTGCTAGTGGTTCGATAGCGGGATACGAGCAGTACTTC	TRBJ2-7	TRBD2	few	TRBV12-5
CASSPTGFTGELFF	TGTGCCAGCAGCCCTACAGGGTTCACCGGGGAGCTGTTTTTT	TRBJ2-2	-	many	TRBV28
CATSDSDKTGELFF	TGTGCCACCAGTGACTCGGACAAAACCGGGGAGCTGTTTTTT	TRBJ2-2	-	many	TRBV24-1
CASTTREDEAFF	TGTGCCAGCACTACTAGGGAGGATGAAGCTTTCTTT	TRBJ1-1	-	many	TRBV6-1
CSARTSGSSDTQYF	TGCAGTGCGCGGACTAGCGGGAGTTCAGATACGCAGTATTTT	TRBJ2-3	TRBD2	many	TRBV20-1